The 10 T cell receptor beta chains given below trace back to one sample, sequenced in a study of OX40 agonist ivuxolimab in advanced cancers. Only in-frame clones appear in the TCRdb table, and some are missing; sequencing was by immunoSEQ multiplex PCR. Found here are 20,000 to 25,000 clones, 70% to 90% of them singletons; the top ten hold roughly 30%. The sequenced sample was CD4+ or CD8+ T cells sorted from blood, obtained in a trial of the OX40 agonist ivuxolimab. The receptors derive from an adult with an advanced solid tumor such as melanoma, head and neck, liver or kidney cancer.

The count of this clone is one. J is TRBJ2-3 and V is TRBV9; no clear D. CDR1 is SGDLS, CDR2 YYNGEE, per germline. Trimming shortened V by 0 bases and J by 2 bases, and 10 bases separated the two germline ends. There are 15 residues in the CDR3. The CDR3 nucleotides are TGTGCCAGCAGCGTAGGAGGCACCCACACAGATACGCAGTATTTT. Encoded protein: CASSVGGTHTDTQYF.

The chain employs TRBV7-9 and TRBJ2-3; maybe TRBD2 (5 bases). Between the trimmed V and J ends, which lost 0 bases and 6 bases, there was a span of 22 bases. The CDR3 covers 18 residues. Per the germline V gene, CDR1 is SEHNR and CDR2 is FQNEAQ (reference sequence). DNA for the CDR3: TGTGCCAGCAGCTTAGCATTTCGAGGCGGGCCTGGTATGGATACGCAGTATTTT. This gives the protein CASSLAFRGGPGMDTQYF.

The gene calls are TRBV7-8 and TRBJ2-4, with TRBD2 as a possible D gene (6 bases). The CDR3 spans 16 residues. Germline assignment: CDR1 SGHVS and CDR2 FQNEAQ. Trimming removed 3 bases from V and 3 bases from J, with 15 bases in between. The CDR3 sequence is CASSFAAGSDKNIQYF. CDR3 nucleotides: TGTGCCAGCAGCTTTGCGGCGGGAAGCGACAAAAACATTCAGTACTTC.

The chain joins TRBV19 to TRBJ2-7; D remains unclear. Germline values: CDR1 LNHDA, CDR2 SQIVND (reference sequence). The CDR3 is made up of 13 amino acids. V lost 7 bases and J lost 0, with 10 bases in between. In DNA form, the CDR3 reads TGTGCCAGTAAAGACCAAAGCTCCTACGAGCAGTACTTC. Translation: CASKDQSSYEQYF.

V gene TRBV7-2 combines with J gene TRBJ2-3; D not resolved. Germline loops: CDR1 SGHTA, CDR2 FQGNSA. Trimming shortened V by 5 bases and J by 0 bases, and 12 bases separated the two germline ends. This CDR3 region has 15 residues. The CDR3 spells CASSVSVTSTDTQYF. For the CDR3, the DNA is TGTGCCAGCAGCGTCTCGGTAACTAGCACAGATACGCAGTATTTT.

The J gene is TRBJ2-1, the V gene TRBV7-9, with 9 bases aligning to TRBD2. Per the germline V gene, CDR1 is SEHNR and CDR2 is FQNEAQ (reference sequence). V lost 11 bases, J lost 8 bases, and 7 bases stayed unmatched. CDR3 size: 12 residues. The CDR3 sequence: CAFSGRWDEQFF. CDR3 coding DNA: TGTGCCTTTAGCGGGAGATGGGATGAGCAGTTCTTC.

The chain combines TRBV14 with TRBJ2-2, with D possibly being TRBD1 (6 bases). The CDR3 has 14 residues. V was cut by 3 bases and J by 8 bases, with 13 bases left in between. Germline V CDR1 and CDR2: SGHDN, FVKESK. CDR3 DNA sequence: TGTGCCAGCAGCCAGACAGGTTACGGAGGGGAGCTGTTTTTT. Translating gives CASSQTGYGGELFF.

V usage is TRBV28 and J usage is TRBJ2-7, with D tentatively TRBD2 (5 bases). Germline V gene sequence: CDR1 MDHEN, CDR2 SYDVKM. The CDR3 covers 15 residues. V was trimmed by 1 base and J by 4 bases, leaving 14 bases between them. The CDR3 DNA is TGTGCCAGCAGTTTATACCCCTTACGGGGATACGAGCAGTACTTC. As protein: CASSLYPLRGYEQYF.

This chain links TRBV7-6 with TRBJ2-7; D is possibly TRBD1 (6 bases). The CDR3 loop spans 13 amino acids. CDR1 and CDR2 (germline): SGHVS, FNYEAQ. V lost 4 bases, J lost 3 bases, and 10 bases lay in between. For the CDR3, the DNA is TGTGCCAGCAGCTGGGGACATTACTACGAGCAGTACTTC. Translated, it gives CASSWGHYYEQYF.

V usage is TRBV28 and J usage is TRBJ1-6, with D perhaps matching TRBD1 (6 bases). Per germline, CDR1 MDHEN and CDR2 SYDVKM. Between the trimmed V and J ends, which lost 2 bases and 7 bases, there was a span of 9 bases. The CDR3 is 14 amino acids. The CDR3 sequence: CASSLTGLNSPLHF. The CDR3 bases are TGTGCCAGCAGTTTAACAGGGTTGAATTCACCCCTCCACTTT.